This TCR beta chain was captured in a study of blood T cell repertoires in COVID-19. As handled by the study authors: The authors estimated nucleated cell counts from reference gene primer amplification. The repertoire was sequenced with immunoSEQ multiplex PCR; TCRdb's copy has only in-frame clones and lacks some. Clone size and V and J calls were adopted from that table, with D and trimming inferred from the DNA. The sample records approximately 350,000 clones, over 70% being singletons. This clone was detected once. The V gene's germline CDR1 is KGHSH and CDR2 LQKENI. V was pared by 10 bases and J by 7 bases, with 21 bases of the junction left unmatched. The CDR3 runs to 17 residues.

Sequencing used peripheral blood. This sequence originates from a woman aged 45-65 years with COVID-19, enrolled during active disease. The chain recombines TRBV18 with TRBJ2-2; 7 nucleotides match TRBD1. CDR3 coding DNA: TGTGCCACCCCACCGGAAGACAGGGCCCCAAAAGGCGGGGAGCTGTTTTTT. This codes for CATPPEDRAPKGGELFF.